This TCR beta chain was recorded in a study of human T cells and chemical hapten exposure listed by TCRdb under 2021. Study-wide context: For sensitization, 2% DPC in acetone was applied to a 2 cm by 2 cm area of upper inner arm skin. Weekly therapeutic DPC doses were additionally applied to the scalp of patients throughout the roughly 25-week study period. Patch testing was performed on the upper back with Finn chambers containing 0.01% DPC, and the patch tests were scored after 6 days according to International Contact Dermatitis Research Group standards. Alopecia areata with under or over 50% scalp involvement, alopecia totalis and alopecia universalis were represented in the patient cohort, which was mostly female. Libraries were pooled for sequencing, and per-sample TCR yields varied mainly because of small differences in library volumes within the pool. This study followed changes in the peripheral blood TCR repertoire in vivo during primary and secondary sensitization of alopecia patients to the hapten diphenylcyclopropenone (DPC). Blood samples were taken from patients before sensitization (week 0) and then at 2, 6 and about 24 weeks after DPC sensitization. For TCR sequencing, blood came from 25 to 35 alopecia patients at anywhere from one to four time points (pre-sensitization, 2, 6 and 24 weeks).

The treatment or condition label on this specimen signifies: therapeutic diphenylcyclopropenone sensitization with weekly scalp DPC. Blood at each patch-test visit was drawn before the patch test was applied. To be eligible, patients had to be aged 18 to 70, diagnosed with alopecia and judged suitable for DPC therapy, while pregnant patients were excluded. Total RNA was extracted from unfractionated whole blood that had been collected in Tempus Blood RNA tubes. From the cysteine up to the phenylalanine, the CDR3 has a length of 14 residues. CDR3 DNA only is kept here, 42 bases in frame from base 1. Trimming takes 2 bases off V and 4 bases off J; junction bases not matched to a gene: 1. In the germline V gene (reference sequence), CDR1 corresponds to GTSNPN and CDR2 to SVGIG. Library preparation attached unique molecular identifiers to individual cDNA molecules for quantitative, reproducible TCR counting. For every blood RNA sample, sequencing covered both the TCR alpha and TCR beta chains. The paper's processing steps were these. Samples had a median of roughly 91,000 TCRs, with a range from about 23,224 to 700,000. V, J and CDR3 annotation of the TCR reads was carried out using the Decombinator software suite. To make PS versus PT1 abundance plots, every sample was subsampled to the same number of TCRs (28,000). Expanded TCRs were defined as absent before sensitization and observed at least eight times at the 2-week time point. TCRdb reprocessing: public reads trimmed at Q25 with fastp, clones called with MiXCR, in-frame beta chains kept. Rows are unified per CDR3 protein, each entry keeping the most common DNA and genes. The V and J calls and clone size are TCRdb's, not the authors'. Present in this sample are about 5,100 distinct CDR3 sequences, about 60% of which were seen just once. The ten top clones hold roughly 4% of the sample.

Overall study outcomes, separate from this receptor: Patch test score correlated positively with the number of PT1 expanded TCRs, reaching significance at thresholds 8, 16 and 32 but not at 4. Expanded TCRs formed significantly more large CDR3 similarity clusters than pre-sensitization or healthy control sets, consistent with antigen-driven responses. Because every patient had alopecia, a presumed autoimmune disease, the patients' immune response might differ from that of healthy individuals. DPC sensitization did not change how many TCRs were above 1 in 1000 frequency, and no evidence was found of alterations in global repertoire structure. Repeated subsampling changed both the strength of the expansion versus patch-test correlation and the threshold at which the correlation became significant.

Comments on this clonotype: Its antigen is currently not known. No base quality information exists; no much larger clone differs at one position.

This clonotype was obtained from an adult with alopecia areata. Some clones in this sample may be carry-over from other donors' samples. This table probably holds off-target reads from a library built for another chain. This chain joins TRBV30 to TRBJ2-2; TRBD1 aligns with 10 central bases. The sample was whole blood, taken before DPC sensitization or 2, 6, or about 24 weeks after (not recorded which). The nucleotide sequence is given as TGTGCCTGGAGTAGGACAGGGGGCACCGGGGAGCTGTTTTTT. The translation is CAWSRTGGTGELFF. Where the CDR3 stops, the reference TRBV30 and TRBJ2-2 genes take over; the full variable domain is SQTIHQWPATLVQPVGSPLSLECTVEGTSNPNLYWYRQAAGRGLQLLFYSVGIGQISSEVPQNLSASRPQDRQFILSSKKLLLSDSGFYLCAWSRTGGTGELFFGEGSRLTVL.